Listed below are T cell receptor beta chains from one sample, sequenced in a study of blood T cell repertoires in COVID-19. The repertoire was sequenced with immunoSEQ multiplex PCR; TCRdb's copy has only in-frame clones and lacks some. This sample carries roughly 50,000 clones, about 90% of them seen once, and the ten largest clones take less than 8.5%. Sequencing input: peripheral blood. The receptors come from a man aged 45-65 years with acute or convalescent COVID-19. The CDR3 runs from the conserved cysteine through the conserved F or W. The D gene is left open where the match is weak. Only some rows state a clone size, as once, few, many or a class for expanded clones.

abundance	v_gene	d_gene	len	j_gene	CDR3aa	CDR3nt
NA	TRBV19	TRBD2	17	TRBJ2-3	CASSTRTSGSGRRTQYF	TGTGCCAGTAGTACCCGGACTAGCGGATCAGGTCGTCGTACGCAGTATTTT
NA	TRBV6-5	TRBD1	15	TRBJ1-1	CASRSPDRGITEAFF	TGTGCCAGCAGGTCCCCCGACAGGGGGATCACTGAAGCTTTCTTT
NA	TRBV29-1	NA	13	TRBJ1-6	CSAGEGEGSPLHF	TGCAGCGCCGGGGAGGGAGAGGGCTCACCCCTCCACTTT
NA	TRBV4-3	NA	13	TRBJ1-2	CASSQAPGDGYTF	TGCGCCAGCAGCCAAGCCCCGGGGGATGGCTACACCTTC
NA	TRBV5-4	NA	17	TRBJ1-6	CASSLYPGSSDNSPLHF	TGTGCCAGCAGCTTGTATCCAGGCAGTAGTGATAATTCACCCCTCCACTTT
NA	TRBV30	NA	12	TRBJ2-1	CAWSIIHNEQFF	TGTGCCTGGAGTATAATCCACAATGAGCAGTTCTTC
NA	TRBV6-4	TRBD1	14	TRBJ1-6	CASTDRDYNSPLHF	TGTGCCAGCACCGACAGGGATTATAATTCACCCCTCCACTTT
NA	TRBV18	NA	17	TRBJ2-1	CASSPPDVRASYNEQFF	TGTGCCAGCTCACCACCGGATGTGCGGGCATCCTACAATGAGCAGTTCTTC
NA	TRBV20-1	NA	11	TRBJ2-1	CSANGQVEQFF	TGCAGTGCTAACGGACAAGTTGAGCAGTTCTTC
NA	TRBV7-2	NA	15	TRBJ1-3	CASTRQVLSGNTIYF	TGTGCCAGCACCCGACAGGTTCTCTCTGGAAACACCATATATTTT
NA	TRBV5-1	NA	14	TRBJ2-7	CASSLRSQALEQYF	TGCGCCAGCAGCTTACGGTCCCAGGCTTTAGAGCAGTACTTC
NA	TRBV5-1	TRBD1	18	TRBJ2-1	CASSLRQGSALGGNEQFF	TGCGCCAGCAGCTTAAGACAGGGGTCAGCCCTTGGGGGTAATGAGCAGTTCTTC
NA	TRBV12-3/TRBV12-4	NA	13	TRBJ2-3	CASRSVVADTQYF	TGTGCCAGCAGGTCGGTGGTGGCAGATACGCAGTATTTT
NA	TRBV9	TRBD1	14	TRBJ1-6	CASSPTGVGSPLHF	TGTGCCAGCAGCCCTACAGGGGTAGGATCACCCCTCCACTTT
NA	TRBV5-1	TRBD2	15	TRBJ2-7	CASSLRGGPAYEQYF	TGCGCCAGCAGCCTGCGGGGGGGCCCTGCATACGAGCAGTACTTC
NA	TRBV6-5	NA	13	TRBJ1-1	CASRIQVNTEAFF	TGTGCCAGCAGGATCCAGGTGAACACTGAAGCTTTCTTT
NA	TRBV5-4	TRBD2	16	TRBJ2-3	CASSETAGVSVDTQYF	TGTGCCAGCAGCGAAACAGCGGGAGTAAGTGTAGATACGCAGTATTTT
NA	TRBV3-1/TRBV3-2	TRBD2	17	TRBJ2-3	CASSPGLAGGRTDTQYF	TGTGCCAGCAGCCCCGGACTAGCGGGGGGTAGGACAGATACGCAGTATTTT
NA	TRBV9	NA	13	TRBJ2-3	CASSFGVTDTQYF	TGTGCCAGCAGCTTCGGGGTCACAGATACGCAGTATTTT
NA	TRBV9	TRBD1	17	TRBJ1-3	CASSALLQGARGNTIYF	TGTGCCAGCAGCGCCCTGTTACAGGGGGCGCGTGGAAACACCATATATTTT
NA	TRBV27	TRBD1	13	TRBJ1-2	CASSRQGALGYTF	TGTGCCAGCAGTCGCCAGGGGGCGCTTGGCTACACCTTC
NA	TRBV15	NA	13	TRBJ1-4	CATSRAGDEKLFF	TGTGCCACCAGCAGAGCAGGCGACGAAAAACTGTTTTTT
NA	TRBV11-3	TRBD1	14	TRBJ2-7	CASSLEQGSHEQYF	TGTGCCAGCAGCTTAGAACAGGGGAGCCACGAGCAGTACTTC
NA	TRBV14	NA	13	TRBJ2-2	CASSLRYTGELFF	TGTGCCAGCAGCCTTCGGTACACCGGGGAGCTGTTTTTT
NA	TRBV24-1	TRBD1	14	TRBJ1-5	CATSPEGARQPQHF	TGTGCCACCAGCCCCGAGGGGGCCCGTCAGCCCCAGCATTTT
NA	TRBV6-5	NA	15	TRBJ1-2	CASSPRAGANYGYTF	TGTGCCAGCAGCCCCAGGGCAGGGGCGAACTATGGCTACACCTTC
NA	TRBV4-1	TRBD2	17	TRBJ2-1	CASSPTGLAGRYNEQFF	TGCGCCAGCAGCCCGACCGGACTAGCGGGCCGCTACAATGAGCAGTTCTTC
NA	TRBV3-1/TRBV3-2	NA	12	TRBJ2-7	CASSSGAREQYF	TGTGCCAGCAGCTCCGGAGCCCGCGAGCAGTACTTC
NA	TRBV12-3/TRBV12-4	NA	13	TRBJ1-5	CASNQGTSQPQHF	TGTGCCAGCAATCAGGGGACGAGTCAGCCCCAGCATTTT
NA	TRBV29-1	TRBD1	12	TRBJ1-1	CSVGTGSEQAFF	TGCAGCGTTGGGACAGGAAGTGAGCAAGCTTTCTTT
NA	TRBV7-2	TRBD1	17	TRBJ1-1	CASSLRGEGQGSTEAFF	TGTGCCAGCAGCTTAAGGGGGGAGGGACAGGGGAGCACTGAAGCTTTCTTT
NA	TRBV30	TRBD1	15	TRBJ2-1	CAWESGTGKANEQFF	TGTGCCTGGGAATCCGGGACAGGGAAAGCGAATGAGCAGTTCTTC
NA	TRBV6-1	NA	14	TRBJ1-1	CASSEVPRDTEAFF	TGTGCCAGCAGTGAAGTTCCCCGGGACACTGAAGCTTTCTTT
once	TRBV5-1	TRBD1	13	TRBJ1-2	CASSLGTGEGYTF	TGCGCCAGCAGCTTGGGGACAGGGGAGGGCTACACCTTC
NA	TRBV7-9	TRBD2	18	TRBJ2-3	CASSRGLAGGPRTDTQYF	TGTGCCAGCAGCAGGGGACTAGCGGGAGGGCCGCGGACAGATACGCAGTATTTT
once	TRBV28	NA	14	TRBJ2-1	CASSPVGSGSRAIF	NA
NA	TRBV9	NA	15	TRBJ2-3	CASSVGVGVTDTQYF	TGTGCCAGCAGCGTAGGGGTAGGGGTCACAGATACGCAGTATTTT
NA	TRBV2	NA	14	TRBJ2-7	CASSDRRLSYEQYF	TGTGCCAGCAGTGATAGGAGACTAAGCTACGAGCAGTACTTC
NA	TRBV10-3	NA	14	TRBJ2-7	CAIRGTASSYEQYF	TGTGCCATCAGGGGGACTGCAAGCTCCTACGAGCAGTACTTC
NA	TRBV11-2	TRBD1	13	TRBJ2-1	CASSFSLGDRKFF	TGTGCCAGCAGCTTCAGCCTAGGGGACAGGAAGTTCTTC
medium-sized	TRBV2	NA	13	TRBJ2-7	CASSALRGYEQYF	TGTGCCAGCAGCGCGCTGCGAGGGTACGAGCAGTACTTC
NA	TRBV28	TRBD2	15	TRBJ2-7	CASSPWTSGSYEQYF	TGTGCCAGCAGTCCTTGGACTAGCGGTAGCTACGAGCAGTACTTC
NA	TRBV10-3	NA	16	TRBJ2-1	CAIKGDSSRRDNEQFF	TGTGCCATTAAGGGAGACTCGAGCAGAAGAGACAATGAGCAGTTCTTC
NA	TRBV7-7	TRBD2	15	TRBJ2-5	CASSLGAGGVETQYF	TGTGCCAGCAGCTTAGGTGCGGGGGGAGTGGAGACCCAGTACTTC
NA	TRBV11-2	TRBD2	14	TRBJ2-1	CASGKSGGAGEQFF	TGTGCCAGCGGTAAAAGCGGGGGGGCCGGTGAGCAGTTCTTC
NA	TRBV3-1/TRBV3-2	TRBD1	13	TRBJ1-4	CASNDRVDEKLFF	TGTGCCAGCAACGACAGGGTGGATGAAAAACTGTTTTTT
NA	TRBV3-1/TRBV3-2	TRBD2	16	TRBJ2-5	CASYSGQEAQQETQYF	TGTGCCAGCTATAGCGGGCAAGAAGCCCAACAAGAGACCCAGTACTTC
NA	TRBV18	TRBD1	16	TRBJ2-1	CASSPQGTGGYNEQFF	TGTGCCAGCTCACCACAAGGGACAGGGGGCTACAATGAGCAGTTCTTC
NA	TRBV7-9	TRBD1	14	TRBJ2-2	CASSSTGGTGELFF	TGTGCCAGCAGCTCCACAGGGGGCACCGGGGAGCTGTTTTTT
NA	TRBV7-2	TRBD1	16	TRBJ2-7	CASSPQGGTGVYEQYF	TGTGCCAGCAGCCCGCAAGGAGGGACAGGCGTCTACGAGCAGTACTTC
NA	TRBV2	TRBD1	14	TRBJ1-1	CASRVPSGGSEAFF	TGTGCCAGCAGGGTCCCCTCAGGGGGCTCTGAAGCTTTCTTT
NA	TRBV24-1	NA	14	TRBJ1-2	CATSDPRSGYGYTF	TGTGCCACCAGTGACCCCCGGTCGGGGTATGGCTACACCTTC
NA	TRBV18	NA	13	TRBJ1-1	CASSEALNTEAFF	TGTGCCAGCTCCGAGGCGCTGAACACTGAAGCTTTCTTT
NA	TRBV3-1/TRBV3-2	NA	15	TRBJ1-5	CASSQMAGPNQPQHF	TGTGCCAGCAGCCAAATGGCGGGGCCAAATCAGCCCCAGCATTTT
NA	TRBV3-1/TRBV3-2	TRBD1	15	TRBJ1-3	CASSHAGQGRNTIYF	TGTGCCAGCAGCCACGCGGGACAGGGACGAAACACCATATATTTT